Presented here are 7 T cell receptor beta chains from one specimen sequenced in a study of T-cell reconstitution after alpha-beta-depleted transplantation in children. As it was prepared, the TCRbeta library received unique molecular identifiers. Each CDR3 protein is one row after TCRdb ran MiXCR on the PCR reads. Found here are over 450,000 distinct CDR3 sequences, over 9.5% of them singletons; the top ten hold just over 2%. Sequenced here: PBMCs, sampled before TCRalphabeta/CD19-depleted stem cell transplant. These receptor sequences come from a child aged 2-15 years with inherited bone marrow failure, due to receive a stem cell transplant.

This clonotype showed up many times. V and J are TRBV27 and TRBJ1-5; D unresolved. This CDR3 contains 14 residues. CDR1 and CDR2 (germline): MNHEY, SMNVEV (reference sequence). Deletions cut 1 base from V and 5 bases from J, with 9 bases between. The CDR3 bases are TGTGCCAGCAGTTTATTTTATAGAGATCAGCCCCAGCATTTT. The encoded protein is CASSLFYRDQPQHF.

This clonotype was seen many times. J is TRBJ1-6 and V is TRBV5-1; TRBD1 is a possible D gene (6 bases). V shed 4 bases and J shed 7 bases, with 15 bases lying between them. Looked up from germline, CDR1 is SGHRS and CDR2 is YFSETQ. This CDR3 contains 15 residues. The CDR3 sequence is CASSTQGRGNSPLHF. Written as DNA, the CDR3 is TGCGCCAGCAGCACCCAGGGGAGGGGGAATTCACCCCTCCACTTT.

In its sample, this clonotype was seen many times. J is TRBJ1-5 and V is TRBV28; D gene unclear. The V end lost 5 bases, the J end lost 5 bases, and 13 bases lay between the germline ends. Germline CDR1 reads MDHEN; CDR2 reads SYDVKM. This CDR3 comprises 14 residues. The CDR3 region is CASSLSRGYQPQHF. In DNA, the CDR3 is TGTGCCAGCAGTCTCTCAAGAGGCTATCAGCCCCAGCATTTT.

This clonotype was seen many times. This sequence joins TRBV9 and TRBJ2-7; D possibly corresponds to TRBD2 (5 bases). Looked up from germline, CDR1 is SGDLS and CDR2 is YYNGEE. The CDR3 length is 12 residues. The V gene lost 4 bases and the J gene lost 5 bases, with 10 bases spanning the gap. The CDR3 protein is CASSPGVNEQYF. CDR3 in DNA: TGTGCCAGCAGCCCCGGGGTCAACGAGCAGTACTTC.

This clonotype was observed at least ten times. This chain links TRBV29-1 with TRBJ1-2; tentative D call: TRBD1 (5 bases). Germline loops: CDR1 SQVTM, CDR2 ANQGSEA. Trimming took off 7 bases at V and 9 bases at J, with 21 bases between the two ends. The length of the CDR3 is 13 residues. CDR3 nucleotides: TGCAGCGGACGGACATTAGAGGATGTAAGCTACACCTTC. Protein: CSGRTLEDVSYTF.

This chain links TRBV20-1 with TRBJ2-7, with D possibly matching TRBD2 (5 bases). The CDR3 runs to 11 residues. The V gene's germline CDR1 is DFQATT and CDR2 SNEGSKA (reference sequence). Trimming pared 6 bases from V and 5 bases from J, leaving 11 bases between. Here the CDR3 reads CSAKDYHEQYF. The CDR3 nucleotides are TGCAGTGCCAAAGACTACCACGAGCAGTACTTC.

Ten or more counts support this clonotype. The chain is built from TRBV15 and TRBJ1-2; perhaps TRBD1 as D (6 bases). Germline V lookup: CDR1 LNHNV, CDR2 YYDKDF (reference sequence). Trimming took off 0 bases at V and 6 bases at J, with 17 bases between the two ends. The CDR3 totals 16 residues. CDR3 nucleotide sequence: TGTGCCACCAGCAGAGATTATGGGACACCCGAAAATGGCTACACCTTC. The encoded protein is CATSRDYGTPENGYTF.